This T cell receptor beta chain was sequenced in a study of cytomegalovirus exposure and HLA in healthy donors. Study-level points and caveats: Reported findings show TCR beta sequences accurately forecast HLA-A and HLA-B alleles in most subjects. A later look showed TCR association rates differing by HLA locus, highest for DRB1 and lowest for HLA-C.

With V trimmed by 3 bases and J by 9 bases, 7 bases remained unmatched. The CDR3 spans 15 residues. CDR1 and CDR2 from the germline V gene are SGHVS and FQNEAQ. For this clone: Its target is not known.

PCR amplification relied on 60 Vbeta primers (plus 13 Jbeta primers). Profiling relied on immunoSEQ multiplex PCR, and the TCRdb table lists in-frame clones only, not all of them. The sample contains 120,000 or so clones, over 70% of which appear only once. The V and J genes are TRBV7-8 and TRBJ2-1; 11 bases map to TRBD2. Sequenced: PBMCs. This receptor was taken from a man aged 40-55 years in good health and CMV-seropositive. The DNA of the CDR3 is TGTGCCAGCAGCTTTGAACGACTAGCGGGGCCTGAGCAGTTCTTC. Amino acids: CASSFERLAGPEQFF.